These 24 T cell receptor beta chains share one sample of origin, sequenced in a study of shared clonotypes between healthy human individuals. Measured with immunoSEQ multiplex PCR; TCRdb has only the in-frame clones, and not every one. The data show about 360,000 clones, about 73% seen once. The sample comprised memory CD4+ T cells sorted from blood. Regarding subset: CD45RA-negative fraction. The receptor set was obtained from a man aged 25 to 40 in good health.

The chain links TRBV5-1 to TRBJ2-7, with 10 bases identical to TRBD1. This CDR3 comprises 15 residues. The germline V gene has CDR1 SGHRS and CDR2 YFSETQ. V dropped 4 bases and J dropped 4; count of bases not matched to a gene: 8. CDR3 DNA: TGCGCCAGCAGCAATCTAGACAGGGGGCCATACGAGCAGTACTTC. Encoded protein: CASSNLDRGPYEQYF.

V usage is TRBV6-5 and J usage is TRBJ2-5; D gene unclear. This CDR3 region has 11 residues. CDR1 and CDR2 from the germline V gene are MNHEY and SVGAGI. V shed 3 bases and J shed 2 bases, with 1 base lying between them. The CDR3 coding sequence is TGTGCCAGCAGTTATCAAGAGACCCAGTACTTC. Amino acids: CASSYQETQYF.

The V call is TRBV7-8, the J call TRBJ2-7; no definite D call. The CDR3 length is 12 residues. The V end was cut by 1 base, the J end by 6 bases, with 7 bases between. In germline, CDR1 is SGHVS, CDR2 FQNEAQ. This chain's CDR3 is CASSLGGLEQYF. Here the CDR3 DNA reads TGTGCCAGCAGCTTAGGAGGTCTCGAGCAGTACTTC.

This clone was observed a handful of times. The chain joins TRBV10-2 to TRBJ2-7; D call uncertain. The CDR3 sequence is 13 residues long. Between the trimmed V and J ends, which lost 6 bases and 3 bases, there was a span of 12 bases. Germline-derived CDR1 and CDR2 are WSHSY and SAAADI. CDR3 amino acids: CASRERLVYEQYF. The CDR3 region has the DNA TGCGCCAGCAGGGAAAGACTGGTCTACGAGCAGTACTTC.

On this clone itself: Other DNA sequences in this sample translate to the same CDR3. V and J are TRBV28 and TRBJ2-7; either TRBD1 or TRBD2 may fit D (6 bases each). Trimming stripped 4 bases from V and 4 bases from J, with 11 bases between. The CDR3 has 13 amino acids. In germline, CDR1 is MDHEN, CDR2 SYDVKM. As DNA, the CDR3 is TGTGCCAGCAGTTCGACAGGACTATACGAGCAGTACTTC. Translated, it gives CASSSTGLYEQYF.

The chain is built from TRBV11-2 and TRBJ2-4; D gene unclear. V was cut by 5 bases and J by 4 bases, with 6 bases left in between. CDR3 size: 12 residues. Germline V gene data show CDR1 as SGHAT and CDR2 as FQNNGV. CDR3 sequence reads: CASSPSKNIQYF. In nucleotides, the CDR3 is TGTGCCAGCAGCCCGAGTAAAAACATTCAGTACTTC.

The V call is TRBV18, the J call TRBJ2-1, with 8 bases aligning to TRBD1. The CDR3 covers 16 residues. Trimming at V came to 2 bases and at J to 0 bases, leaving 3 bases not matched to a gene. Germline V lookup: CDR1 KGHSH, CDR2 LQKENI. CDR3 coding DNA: TGTGCCAGCTCACCAAGGACAGGGTCCTCCTACAATGAGCAGTTCTTC. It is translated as CASSPRTGSSYNEQFF.

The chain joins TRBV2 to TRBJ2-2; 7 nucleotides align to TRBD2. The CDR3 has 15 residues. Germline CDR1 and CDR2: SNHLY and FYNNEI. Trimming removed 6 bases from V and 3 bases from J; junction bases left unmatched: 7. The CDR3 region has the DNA TGTGCCAGCAGAACGAGGCGGGAGTACACCGGGGAGCTGTTTTTT. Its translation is CASRTRREYTGELFF.

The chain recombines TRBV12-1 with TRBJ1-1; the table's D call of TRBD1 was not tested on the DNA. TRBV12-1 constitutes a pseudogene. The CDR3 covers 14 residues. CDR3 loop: CASSSILGNTEAFF. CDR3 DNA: TGTGCCAGCAGCTCAATATTGGGCAACACTGAAGCTTTCTTT.

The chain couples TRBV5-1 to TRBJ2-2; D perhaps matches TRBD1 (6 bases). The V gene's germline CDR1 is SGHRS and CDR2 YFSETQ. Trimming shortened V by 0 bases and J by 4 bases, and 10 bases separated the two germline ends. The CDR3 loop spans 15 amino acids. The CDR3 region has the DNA TGCGCCAGCAGCTTGGGAGGACAGAGCACCGGGGAGCTGTTTTTT. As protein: CASSLGGQSTGELFF.

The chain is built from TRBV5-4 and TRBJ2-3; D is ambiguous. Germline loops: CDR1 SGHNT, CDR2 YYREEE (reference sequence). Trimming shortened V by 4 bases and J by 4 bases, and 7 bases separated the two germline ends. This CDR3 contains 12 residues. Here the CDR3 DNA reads TGTGCCAGCAGCCGTGACTCAGATACGCAGTATTTT. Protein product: CASSRDSDTQYF.

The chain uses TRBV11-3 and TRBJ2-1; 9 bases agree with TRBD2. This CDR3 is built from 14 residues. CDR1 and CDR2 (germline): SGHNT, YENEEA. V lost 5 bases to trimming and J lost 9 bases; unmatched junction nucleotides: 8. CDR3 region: CASSGTSRLGEQFF. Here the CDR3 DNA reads TGTGCCAGCAGCGGGACTAGCAGGCTGGGTGAGCAGTTCTTC.

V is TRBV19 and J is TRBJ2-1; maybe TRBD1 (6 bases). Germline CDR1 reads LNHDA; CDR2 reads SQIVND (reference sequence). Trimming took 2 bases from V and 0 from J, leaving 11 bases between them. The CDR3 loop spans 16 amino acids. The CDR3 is CASSIRTDLSYNEQFF. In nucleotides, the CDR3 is TGTGCCAGTAGTATAAGGACAGACCTCTCCTACAATGAGCAGTTCTTC.

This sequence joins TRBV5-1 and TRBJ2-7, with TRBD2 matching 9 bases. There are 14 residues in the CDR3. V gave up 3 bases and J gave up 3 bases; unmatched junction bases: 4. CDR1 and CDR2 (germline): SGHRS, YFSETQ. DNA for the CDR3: TGCGCCAGCAGCTCTAGCGGGAACGTCTACGAGCAGTACTTC. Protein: CASSSSGNVYEQYF.

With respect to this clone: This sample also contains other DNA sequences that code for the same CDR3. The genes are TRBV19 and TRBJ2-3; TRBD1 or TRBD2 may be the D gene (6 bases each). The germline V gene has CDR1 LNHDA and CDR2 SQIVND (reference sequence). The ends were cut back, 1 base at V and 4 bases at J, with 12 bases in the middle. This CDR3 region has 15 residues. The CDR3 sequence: CASSIAGAGADTQYF. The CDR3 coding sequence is TGTGCCAGTAGTATAGCGGGGGCCGGGGCAGATACGCAGTATTTT.

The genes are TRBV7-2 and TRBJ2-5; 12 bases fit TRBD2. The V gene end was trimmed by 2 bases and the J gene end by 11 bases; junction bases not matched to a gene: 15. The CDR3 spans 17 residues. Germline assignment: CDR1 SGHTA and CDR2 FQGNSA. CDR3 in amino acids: CASSLSLAGGGGWEQYF. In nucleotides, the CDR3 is TGTGCCAGCAGCTTATCACTAGCGGGGGGAGGGGGGTGGGAGCAGTACTTC.

The CDR3 here is CASSLKPQDTQYF. The CDR3 DNA reads as TGTGCCAGCAGCTTAAAACCTCAAGATACGCAGTATTTT. The chain recombines TRBV5-4 with TRBJ2-3; no firm D call. From germline, CDR1 is SGHNT and CDR2 YYREEE (reference sequence). This CDR3 spans 13 amino acids. V lost 2 bases to trimming and J lost 5 bases, with 9 bases between them.

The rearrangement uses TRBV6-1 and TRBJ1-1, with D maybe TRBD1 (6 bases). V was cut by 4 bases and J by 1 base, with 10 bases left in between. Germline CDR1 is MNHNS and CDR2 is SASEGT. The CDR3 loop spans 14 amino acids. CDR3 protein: CASSASQGNTEAFF. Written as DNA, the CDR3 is TGTGCCAGCAGTGCCTCACAGGGGAACACTGAAGCTTTCTTT.

The CDR3 nucleotides are TGTGCCAGCAGCTTAGAGGGACTTACAGATACGCAGTATTTT. This translates into CASSLEGLTDTQYF. The V gene is TRBV7-7, the J gene TRBJ2-3; a weak D match, TRBD2 (6 bases). The CDR3 totals 14 residues. V lost 1 base to trimming and J lost 3 bases, with 8 bases between them. Per the germline V gene, CDR1 is SSHAT and CDR2 is FNYEAQ (reference sequence).

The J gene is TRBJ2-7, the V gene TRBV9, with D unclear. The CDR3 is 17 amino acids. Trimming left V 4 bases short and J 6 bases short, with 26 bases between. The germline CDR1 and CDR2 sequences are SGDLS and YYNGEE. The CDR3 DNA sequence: TGTGCCAGCAGCCCATATTCGAAATCTGACGGGCTGGTCGAGCAGTACTTC. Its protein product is CASSPYSKSDGLVEQYF.

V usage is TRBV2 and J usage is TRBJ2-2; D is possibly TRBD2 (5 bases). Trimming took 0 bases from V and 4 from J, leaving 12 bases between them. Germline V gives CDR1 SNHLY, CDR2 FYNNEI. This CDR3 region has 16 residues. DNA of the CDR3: TGTGCCAGCAGTGAAGCGCCCTGGGGAGCCACCGGGGAGCTGTTTTTT. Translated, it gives CASSEAPWGATGELFF.

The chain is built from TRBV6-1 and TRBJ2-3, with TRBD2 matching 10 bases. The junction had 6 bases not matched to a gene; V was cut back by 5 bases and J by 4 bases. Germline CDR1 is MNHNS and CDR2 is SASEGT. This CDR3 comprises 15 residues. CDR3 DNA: TGTGCCAGCAGTAAAACAGCGGGAGGGCCAGATACGCAGTATTTT. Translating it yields CASSKTAGGPDTQYF.

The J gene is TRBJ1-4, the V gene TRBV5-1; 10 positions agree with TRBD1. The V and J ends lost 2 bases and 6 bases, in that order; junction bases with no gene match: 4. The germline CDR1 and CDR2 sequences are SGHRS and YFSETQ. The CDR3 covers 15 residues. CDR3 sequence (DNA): TGCGCCAGCAGCTTTCAGACAGGGGGCGATGAAAAACTGTTTTTT. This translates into CASSFQTGGDEKLFF.

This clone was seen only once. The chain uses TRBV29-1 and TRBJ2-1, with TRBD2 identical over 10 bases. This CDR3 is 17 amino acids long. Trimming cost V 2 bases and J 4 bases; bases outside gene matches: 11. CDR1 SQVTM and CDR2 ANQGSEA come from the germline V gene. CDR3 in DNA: TGCAGCGTTGAACCTGCTACGCTAGCGGGAGTTTACAATGAGCAGTTCTTC. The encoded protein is CSVEPATLAGVYNEQFF.